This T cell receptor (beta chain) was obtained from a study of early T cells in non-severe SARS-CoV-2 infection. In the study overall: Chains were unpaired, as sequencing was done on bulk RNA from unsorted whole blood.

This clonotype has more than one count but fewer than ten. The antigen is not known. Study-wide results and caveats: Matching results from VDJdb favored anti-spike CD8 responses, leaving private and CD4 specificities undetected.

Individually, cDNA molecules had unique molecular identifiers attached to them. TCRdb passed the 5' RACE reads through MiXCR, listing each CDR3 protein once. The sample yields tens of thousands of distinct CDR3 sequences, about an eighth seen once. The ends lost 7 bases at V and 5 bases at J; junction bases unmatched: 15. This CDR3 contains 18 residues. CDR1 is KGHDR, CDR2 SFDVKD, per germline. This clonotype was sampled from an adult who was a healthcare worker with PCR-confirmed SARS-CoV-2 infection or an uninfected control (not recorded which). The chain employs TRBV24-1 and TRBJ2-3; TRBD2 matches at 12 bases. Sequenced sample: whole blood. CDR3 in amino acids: CATSGGTLAGGLGDTQYF. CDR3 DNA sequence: TGTGCCACCAGCGGGGGAACGCTAGCGGGAGGGCTGGGAGATACGCAGTATTTT.